The subject of this entry is one TCR beta chain. This clone came up once. The antigen it binds to is not known. Base quality data are lacking; no much larger clone is found one base away. Other nucleotide sequences in the sample specify the same CDR3. This sample is drawn from a study of blood T cell repertoires in COVID-19 (dated by TCRdb to about 2020). In terms of the full investigation: The collaborator samples originated in the United States, Italy and Spain and spanned the acute and convalescent phases of COVID-19. The prospective study material was composed of cDNA or gDNA derived from T cells, B-cell-depleted T cells, or PBMCs. Deeply sampled blood TCRbeta repertoires from subjects exposed to, actively infected with, or recovered from COVID-19 were included in the dataset. The repertoires were made available in a free public database intended to serve as a resource for research on the immune response to SARS-CoV-2. Samples came from the ongoing ImmuneRACE study (first 160 participants) plus 1,254 subjects from 6 global collaborators. A de-identified subject ID, COVID-19 status, age in years and sex were almost always included in the sample metadata. Where available, HLA class I and class II types were taken from metadata supplied by the sample provider and were not determined by assay-based typing. The full study reports these points: Clinical and demographic metadata were provided uncurated, with the amount varying by source and participant.

V ends up 4 bases short and J 3 bases short, with an unmatched junction base count of 3. The CDR3 spans 16 residues, from the cysteine through the phenylalanine. CDR3 DNA is the only sequence kept; it has 48 bases, read in frame from the first base. CDR1 and CDR2 were assigned from the germline V gene as SGHRS and YFSETQ. Participants in the prospective study were enrolled through a virtual design, were aged roughly 18 to 100 years, and lived in under 25 United States geographic areas. In the prospective study, cohorts were assigned on the basis of participant-reported clinical history obtained from a screening survey and a study questionnaire. Mobile phlebotomists in the prospective study collected whole blood, serum and a nasopharyngeal or oropharyngeal swab from every participant. Over a roughly 2-month period, participants in the prospective study had the option of providing additional blood draws and questionnaires. Blood samples from the prospective study were shipped frozen or at room temperature prior to DNA extraction.

TCRbeta CDR3 regions were amplified from genomic DNA by means of the immunoSEQ Assay, a bias-controlled multiplex PCR. In the paper's pipeline: The number of nucleated cells in each sample was estimated from the amplification of reference gene primers within the assay. Sequence reads were collapsed and filtered to measure the absolute abundance of every unique TCRbeta CDR3 rearrangement. For each sample, productive Simpson clonality was calculated by taking the square root of Simpson's diversity index across productive rearrangements. In its TCRdb copy, this immuneACCESS table keeps in-frame sequences only and misses some clones. Where compared with another copy, unresolved V genes explain less than half of these, and the others have no known cause. V and J calls and clone size come straight from that table; D and trimming were deduced from the DNA. This sample has roughly 250,000 clones in its table, and around 93% of those were observed once. In total, the top ten clones hold 1.2% of the sample.

The sample consisted of PBMCs or T cells enriched from blood (not recorded which). This clonotype was sampled from a human donor in a cohort exposed to, infected with or recovered from COVID-19 (not recorded which). The donor label of this sample is uncertain. The chain couples TRBV5-1 to TRBJ2-3, with TRBD2 matching 15 junction bases. The CDR3 reads CASSPGTSGGTDTQYF. At the DNA level, the sequence is TGCGCCAGCAGCCCGGGGACTAGCGGGGGGACAGATACGCAGTATTTT. With the portions outside the CDR3 filled from the reference TRBV5-1 and TRBJ2-3 genes, the complete variable region becomes KAGVTQTPRYLIKTRGQQVTLSCSPISGHRSVSWYQQTPGQGLQFLFEYFSETQRNKGNFPGRFSGRQFSNSRSEMNVSTLELGDSALYLCASSPGTSGGTDTQYFGPGTRLTVL.